The rows below give T cell receptor beta chains drawn from one sample of a study of response to subunit inactivated influenza vaccine. TCRdb recomputed calls from the RT-PCR reads with MiXCR, one row per CDR3 protein. The sample contains around 540,000 distinct CDR3 sequences, approximately 12% of which appear only once. Sequencing used PBMCs from blood, obtained on the day of vaccination. The receptors come from a man between 45 and 60 years old who received an inactivated influenza vaccine. Each CDR3 is given with its conserved first and last residue. The D gene is left open where the match is weak. For some rows the clone size is stated as once, few or many, or as a class when expanded; others skip it.

cdr3_aa: CASSLGGQGTNYGYTF
cdr3_nt: TGCGCCAGCAGTCTAGGAGGACAGGGGACGAACTATGGCTACACCTTC
v_call: TRBV5-1
clone_size: .
j_call: TRBJ1-2
d_call: TRBD1

cdr3_aa: CASSAGLAGGRSSYEQYF
cdr3_nt: TGTGCCAGCAGCGCGGGACTAGCGGGAGGCCGTAGCTCCTACGAGCAGTACTTC
v_call: TRBV9
clone_size: .
j_call: TRBJ2-7
d_call: TRBD2

cdr3_aa: CVKAGRTNEQFF
cdr3_nt: TGCGTCAAAGCGGGCAGGACAAATGAGCAGTTCTTC
v_call: TRBV23-1
clone_size: few
j_call: TRBJ2-1
d_call: .

cdr3_aa: CASSLGTGAPSWSQSSYNEQFF
cdr3_nt: TGTGCCAGCAGCTTAGGAACGGGGGCTCCGTCATGGTCACAAAGCTCCTACAATGAGCAGTTCTTC
v_call: TRBV11-3
clone_size: many
j_call: TRBJ2-1
d_call: .

cdr3_aa: CASSQAWGSSYEQYF
cdr3_nt: TGCGCCAGCAGCCAAGCCTGGGGTAGCTCCTACGAGCAGTACTTC
v_call: TRBV4-3
clone_size: .
j_call: TRBJ2-7
d_call: .

cdr3_aa: CATSRDRTGLQYF
cdr3_nt: TGTGCCACCAGCAGAGACCGTACAGGACTGCAGTACTTC
v_call: TRBV15
clone_size: many
j_call: TRBJ2-7
d_call: .

cdr3_aa: CASSRAVSNQPQHF
cdr3_nt: TGTGCCAGCAGCCGGGCAGTTAGCAATCAGCCCCAGCATTTT
v_call: TRBV7-2
clone_size: .
j_call: TRBJ1-5
d_call: .

cdr3_aa: CASNPRGSEEKLFF
cdr3_nt: TGTGCCAGCAACCCCAGGGGGAGTGAGGAAAAACTGTTTTTT
v_call: TRBV28
clone_size: .
j_call: TRBJ1-4
d_call: TRBD1

cdr3_aa: CASSAGTAYQTGELFF
cdr3_nt: TGCGCCAGCAGCGCGGGGACGGCGTACCAGACCGGGGAGCTGTTTTTT
v_call: TRBV5-1
clone_size: many
j_call: TRBJ2-2
d_call: .

cdr3_aa: CASIQGVLPPTNTEAFF
cdr3_nt: TGTGCCAGCATACAGGGTGTTCTTCCCCCCACGAACACTGAAGCTTTCTTT
v_call: TRBV2
clone_size: many
j_call: TRBJ1-1
d_call: .

cdr3_aa: CASRWTGPPGELFF
cdr3_nt: TGTGCCAGCCGGTGGACAGGGCCCCCCGGGGAGCTGTTTTTT
v_call: TRBV6-2/TRBV6-3
clone_size: few
j_call: TRBJ2-2
d_call: TRBD1

cdr3_aa: CASSHYLTDSLSEQYF
cdr3_nt: TGTGCCAGCAGCCACTACCTTACAGACTCCCTATCCGAGCAGTACTTC
v_call: TRBV4-2
clone_size: .
j_call: TRBJ2-7
d_call: .

cdr3_aa: CASSQDIFRGLRNEQFF
cdr3_nt: TGCGCCAGCAGCCAAGATATCTTCAGGGGCCTTCGGAATGAGCAGTTCTTC
v_call: TRBV4-3
clone_size: .
j_call: TRBJ2-1
d_call: .

cdr3_aa: CSARWTVGNEQFF
cdr3_nt: TGCAGTGCTAGATGGACAGTTGGCAATGAGCAGTTCTTC
v_call: TRBV20-1
clone_size: few
j_call: TRBJ2-1
d_call: .

cdr3_aa: CASSLGVGDEETQYF
cdr3_nt: TGCGCCAGCAGCTTGGGGGTGGGAGATGAAGAGACCCAGTACTTC
v_call: TRBV5-1
clone_size: few
j_call: TRBJ2-5
d_call: .

cdr3_aa: CASSPGTSGGPDEQYF
cdr3_nt: TGCGCCAGCAGCCCCGGGACTAGCGGGGGGCCCGACGAGCAGTACTTC
v_call: TRBV5-1
clone_size: few
j_call: TRBJ2-7
d_call: TRBD2

cdr3_aa: CASSPPRTGGRREQYF
cdr3_nt: TGTGCCAGCAGCCCCCCCCGGACAGGGGGTCGACGGGAGCAGTACTTC
v_call: TRBV3-1
clone_size: few
j_call: TRBJ2-7
d_call: TRBD1

cdr3_aa: CASSPTRTDTQYF
cdr3_nt: TGTGCCAGCAGCCCGACGCGCACAGATACGCAGTATTTT
v_call: TRBV3-1
clone_size: many
j_call: TRBJ2-3
d_call: .

cdr3_aa: CASSVGEWRDPTRVYEQYF
cdr3_nt: TGTGCCAGCAGCGTTGGGGAATGGAGGGACCCAACCCGGGTTTACGAGCAGTACTTC
v_call: TRBV9
clone_size: few
j_call: TRBJ2-7
d_call: .

cdr3_aa: CASSFWGSNTGELFF
cdr3_nt: TGTGCCAGCAGTTTTTGGGGGTCGAACACCGGGGAGCTGTTTTTT
v_call: TRBV12-3/TRBV12-4
clone_size: many
j_call: TRBJ2-2
d_call: .

cdr3_aa: CASSFPFAGYYEQYF
cdr3_nt: TGTGCCAGCAGCTTCCCTTTCGCGGGGTACTACGAGCAGTACTTC
v_call: TRBV11-2
clone_size: few
j_call: TRBJ2-7
d_call: .

cdr3_aa: CASSQGQDNQETQYF
cdr3_nt: TGTGCTAGCAGCCAGGGACAGGACAACCAAGAGACCCAGTACTTC
v_call: TRBV7-7
clone_size: many
j_call: TRBJ2-5
d_call: TRBD1

cdr3_aa: CASTTGTSGEQYF
cdr3_nt: TGCGCCAGCACCACAGGGACAAGCGGCGAGCAGTACTTC
v_call: TRBV5-1
clone_size: few
j_call: TRBJ2-7
d_call: .

cdr3_aa: CASSQGPGRDTDTQYF
cdr3_nt: TGCGCCAGCAGCCAAGGCCCTGGGAGGGACACAGATACGCAGTATTTT
v_call: TRBV4-3
clone_size: few
j_call: TRBJ2-3
d_call: TRBD2

cdr3_aa: CATSDPGTSGINEQFF
cdr3_nt: TGTGCCACCAGTGACCCCGGGACTAGCGGGATAAATGAGCAGTTCTTC
v_call: TRBV24-1
clone_size: many
j_call: TRBJ2-1
d_call: TRBD2

cdr3_aa: CASSVAGSDETQYF
cdr3_nt: TGTGCCAGCAGCGTCGCCGGTTCAGACGAGACCCAGTACTTC
v_call: TRBV11-2
clone_size: few
j_call: TRBJ2-5
d_call: .

cdr3_aa: CSVRGTYEQFF
cdr3_nt: TGCAGCGTTCGCGGGACTTATGAGCAGTTCTTC
v_call: TRBV29-1
clone_size: .
j_call: TRBJ2-1
d_call: .

cdr3_aa: CASSYGDMRDTQYF
cdr3_nt: TGTGCCAGCAGTTACGGAGACATGAGAGATACGCAGTATTTT
v_call: TRBV6-2/TRBV6-3
clone_size: .
j_call: TRBJ2-3
d_call: .

cdr3_aa: CASSLGGPWGASGSNEQFF
cdr3_nt: TGTGCCAGCAGCTTAGGGGGACCATGGGGGGCTAGCGGGAGCAATGAGCAGTTCTTC
v_call: TRBV11-2
clone_size: .
j_call: TRBJ2-1
d_call: TRBD2

cdr3_aa: CASSFPTGQGWTSGSIYEQYF
cdr3_nt: TGTGCCAGCAGTTTCCCCACTGGGCAGGGATGGACTAGCGGGAGTATTTACGAGCAGTACTTC
v_call: TRBV28
clone_size: few
j_call: TRBJ2-7
d_call: TRBD2

cdr3_aa: CSVAPGSSYGYTF
cdr3_nt: TGCAGCGTTGCCCCAGGGAGCAGCTATGGCTACACCTTC
v_call: TRBV29-1
clone_size: many
j_call: TRBJ1-2
d_call: .

cdr3_aa: CASTLGNSNEKLFF
cdr3_nt: TGTGCCAGCACCTTGGGCAATAGTAATGAAAAACTGTTTTTT
v_call: TRBV12-3/TRBV12-4
clone_size: few
j_call: TRBJ1-4
d_call: .

cdr3_aa: CASSLTTGGTQYF
cdr3_nt: TGTGCCAGCAGCTTAACTACAGGGGGGACCCAGTACTTC
v_call: TRBV7-8
clone_size: few
j_call: TRBJ2-5
d_call: TRBD1

cdr3_aa: CASSSEMTGLPHEQYF
cdr3_nt: TGTGCCAGCAGCTCTGAGATGACAGGTCTCCCTCACGAGCAGTACTTC
v_call: TRBV7-9
clone_size: .
j_call: TRBJ2-7
d_call: .